The entry below gives a single T cell receptor (beta chain) sequence along with its context. The antigen this receptor binds is unknown. Base qualities are not recorded, but no much larger clone differs from it by a single base. Trimming leaves V shorter by 4 bases and J shorter by 5 bases, with the junction holding 5 bases beyond the gene matches. From the cysteine up to the phenylalanine, the CDR3 has a length of 13 residues. Solely the CDR3 DNA is kept, with 39 bases framed from the first base. CDR1 and CDR2, per the germline V gene (reference sequence), are GTSNPN and SVGIG. The data were obtained in a study of T cell clonotyping in hematopoietic cell transplantation (dated by TCRdb to the early 2020s). Some background on the complete study: Pretransplant recipient samples were obtained after cytoreduction. A total of 130 to 150 blood samples were gathered in the study from fewer than 40 consecutive transplant recipients along with their related donors. Recruitment of patients was conducted between 2015 and January 2017, and follow-up was continued until late 2020 or death.

With the immunoSEQ assay, which is a bias-controlled multiplex PCR relying on V- and J-specific primers, TCR beta CDR3 regions were amplified from genomic DNA. A second PCR step added a proprietary barcode and Illumina adapter sequences to the CDR3 amplicons. CDR3 libraries were sequenced on an Illumina MiSeq instrument. The study's own analysis went as follows. Export and quality control were done with immunoSEQ Analyzer 3.0, while downstream analyses used R Bioconductor and Immunarch. Only productive rearrangements within the normalized downsampled data set were used in the calculation of repertoire metrics. In the normalized cohort, a clonotype counted as pathologically expanded if the clonotype was larger than 5 templates. Repertoire diversity was measured with the Inverse Simpson Index. To capture all clonotypes, CMV-specificity analyses were performed on the non-normalized data set. Sourced from immuneACCESS, this table was stored by TCRdb with only in-frame sequences that have V and J called. A share of the clones is absent; for the studies checked, an unresolved V gene accounts for under half, and the remainder has no known explanation. The V and J calls and clone size come from that table; D and trimming were worked out from the DNA. This sample is represented by tens of thousands of clones; 85% of them were singletons. The top ten constitute approximately 3% of the sample.

Per the publication, the time point label means: recipient sample about 28 days before transplant, after cytoreduction. Blood samples were obtained from recipients approximately 28 days before transplant and at days 30, 100 and 180 after transplant. Using Nuclei Lysis Solution, genomic DNA was extracted from unfractionated peripheral blood mononuclear cells that were either fresh or cryopreserved. Beyond this particular receptor, the publication reports: Overlap with donor repertoires was found for only a small fraction of recipient repertoires, with over 95% found to appear de novo at the given depth. The sample size was limited, and because cells were not sorted, the contributions of CD4 and CD8 repertoires could not be separated. Inverse Simpson Index values from donors and from recipients before transplant predicted broader TCR repertoire diversity after transplant. After transplant, TCR diversity in recipients dropped, and pathologically expanded clonotypes climbed progressively between day 30 and day 180.

This clonotype originated in a man in his sixties with acute myeloid leukemia. Some clones in this sample may be carry-over from other donors' samples. The V and J genes are TRBV30 and TRBJ2-5, and 9 junctional nucleotides match TRBD2. This sample comprised peripheral blood mononuclear cells, obtained before stem cell transplant. CDR3 protein: CAWKGLARETQYF. The sequence in DNA is TGTGCCTGGAAGGGACTAGCCCGGGAGACCCAGTACTTC.